One TCR beta chain is described in this entry. The antigen remains undetermined. CDR3 length: 15 amino acids. V lost 3 bases to trimming and J lost 3 bases; unmatched junction nucleotides: 5. Germline CDR1 SGHAT, CDR2 FQNNGV. This record comes from a study of CD8 T cell repertoires and HIV-1 epitope variants. The wider study: Each of Twenty-five Gag and Nef epitope peptides stimulated a separate culture.

Whole-study findings and limits: About 5 clonotypes recognized Nef KF9, one HW9, none TAALDMSHF.

This table comes from immunoSEQ multiplex PCR, and its TCRdb copy is limited to in-frame clones, with some not included. This sample has a few thousand clones, with around 64% found just once. This chain uses TRBV11-2 with TRBJ2-7, with 10 bases that match TRBD1. This receptor was obtained from a male donor with HIV. Sequencing was performed on cultured CD8+ T cells derived from PBMCs. The CDR3 nucleotides are TGTGCCAGCAGCTTCCGGGACAGGGGCATCTACGAGCAGTACTTC. This encodes CASSFRDRGIYEQYF.